What follows describes a single T cell receptor beta chain. Its antigen is not known. The CDR3 loop spans 14 amino acids. Trimming stripped 2 bases from V and 10 bases from J, with 12 bases between. Per the germline V gene, CDR1 is MNHEY and CDR2 is SMNVEV (reference sequence). This sample is drawn from a study of shared clonotypes between healthy human individuals. Study overall: The donor group consisted of two women and three men, aged 18 to 49. Whole-study findings and limits: The study sampled only blood, and tissue repertoires likely differ.

The deep-level immunoSEQ assay was used. Several immunoSEQ plates held equal portions of the genomic DNA taken from each subset. Sequenced by immunoSEQ multiplex PCR; TCRdb stores in-frame clones only, minus some. The repertoire holds fewer than 500,000 clones, with about 80% as singletons. The rearrangement joins TRBV27 to TRBJ1-6; D is undetermined. Sequencing used PBMCs. The TCR was taken from a woman in her thirties or forties in good health. Some clones in this sample may be carry-over from other donors' samples. The CDR3 DNA sequence: TGTGCCAGCAGTTTAAGGGAAGTTAGGTCACCCCTCCACTTT. It encodes CASSLREVRSPLHF.